What follows are 21 T cell receptor beta chains derived from one specimen sequenced in a study of beta chain features in type 1 diabetes (dated by TCRdb to the late 2010s). For these TCRs, the target antigens are not known. The library was generated by the immunoSEQ multiplex PCR assay. The High Capacity cDNA Reverse Transcription Kit was used to reverse transcribe all of the isolated RNA, meaning that expressed TCRB transcripts were what got sequenced. Entries here come from immuneACCESS through TCRdb and include only in-frame sequences with V and J called. Some clones fail to appear in such tables; in the studies checked, an unresolved V gene covers under half of the shortfall, and the cause of the remainder is unknown. This sample is represented by roughly 260,000 clones; around 21% of them were singletons. Together, the top ten hold approximately 0.029% of the sample. Broader findings and caveats from the paper: A moderate but significant shortening of TCRB CDR3 length was observed in type 1 diabetes patients in all four CD4+ subsets.

Sequenced: naive CD4+ T cells from blood. This specimen's cell subset or site label, per the study, means: true naive CD4+ T cells. The receptors here all came from a woman in her thirties or forties with type 1 diabetes.

The genes are TRBV19 and TRBJ2-1; possibly TRBD2 for D (6 bases). Germline V gene sequence: CDR1 LNHDA, CDR2 SQIVND (reference sequence). The CDR3 covers 14 residues. V lost 7 bases and J lost 8, with 18 bases in between. The CDR3, as DNA: TGTGCCAGTACTCCGGACTACCTGGGGCATGAGCAGTTCTTC. This translates into CASTPDYLGHEQFF. The full variable domain, its missing parts supplied by reference TRBV19 and TRBJ2-1, is DGGITQSPKYLFRKEGQNVTLSCEQNLNHDAMYWYRQDPGQGLRLIYYSQIVNDFQKGDIAEGYSVSREKKESFPLTVTSAQKNPTAFYLCASTPDYLGHEQFFGPGTRLTVL.

Comments on this clone: An end of the junction differs from the germline gene, which may be a read error. The chain couples TRBV6-5 to TRBJ1-2; TRBD1 agrees at 7 bases. This CDR3 has 15 amino acids. Germline V gene data show CDR1 as MNHEY and CDR2 as SVGAGI. The CDR3 region is CASSTAGQNNYDYTF. The CDR3 DNA reads TGTGCCAGCAGTACCGCGGGACAGAATAACTATGACTACACCTTC.

This sequence joins TRBV6-5 and TRBJ1-6; D uncertain. The CDR3 covers 14 residues. The germline V gene has CDR1 MNHEY and CDR2 SVGAGI. Trimming pared 2 bases from V and 7 bases from J, leaving 9 bases between. Here the CDR3 reads CASSYTGVNSPLHF. CDR3 in DNA: TGTGCCAGCAGTTACACTGGAGTAAATTCACCCCTCCACTTT.

This clone was detected only a few times. The rearrangement uses TRBV29-1 and TRBJ2-5; 9 nucleotides line up with TRBD1. The CDR3 is made up of 12 amino acids. Per the germline V gene, CDR1 is SQVTM and CDR2 is ANQGSEA. CDR3: CSGGQGSETQYF. DNA for the CDR3: TGCAGTGGGGGACAGGGCTCCGAGACCCAGTACTTC.

The chain carries TRBV6-5 and TRBJ2-7, with 10 nucleotides matching TRBD1. The CDR3 consists of 15 residues. The ends lost 0 bases at V and 4 bases at J; junction bases unmatched: 3. The germline V gene has CDR1 MNHEY and CDR2 SVGAGI. The CDR3 nucleotides read TGTGCCAGCAGTTACTCCGAGGGACAGGGGTACGAGCAGTACTTC. It codes for CASSYSEGQGYEQYF.

This chain connects TRBV15 to TRBJ2-7, with 11 bases identical to TRBD2. The V gene end was trimmed by 3 bases and the J gene end by 0 bases; junction bases not matched to a gene: 1. Germline V gene sequence: CDR1 LNHNV, CDR2 YYDKDF (reference sequence). This CDR3 has 15 amino acids. The CDR3 sequence: CATSRGLADSYEQYF. CDR3 in DNA: TGTGCCACCAGCAGGGGACTAGCGGACTCCTACGAGCAGTACTTC.

This clone was picked up a small number of times. V is TRBV2 and J is TRBJ2-1; D perhaps matches TRBD2 (6 bases). There are 12 residues in the CDR3. Germline V gene sequence: CDR1 SNHLY, CDR2 FYNNEI. V was trimmed by 9 bases and J by 8 bases, leaving 14 bases between them. DNA for the CDR3: TGTGCCAGTGCCGGGGGAGGCGATGAGCAGTTCTTC. This codes for CASAGGGDEQFF. The full variable domain, completed using reference TRBV2 and TRBJ2-1, is EPEVTQTPSHQVTQMGQEVILRCVPISNHLYFYWYRQILGQKVEFLVSFYNNEISEKSEIFDDQFSVERPDGSNFTLKIRSTKLEDSAMYFCASAGGGDEQFFGPGTRLTVL.

On this clone: Other DNA sequences within the sample encode an identical CDR3. The chain recombines TRBV9 with TRBJ2-7; TRBD1 matches 9 bases. The CDR3 consists of 14 residues. Per germline, CDR1 SGDLS and CDR2 YYNGEE. The V segment lost 4 bases and the J segment 3 bases; nucleotides outside the gene matches: 5. The CDR3 spells CASSSPGQGYEQYF. CDR3 sequence (DNA): TGTGCCAGCAGCTCGCCGGGACAGGGCTACGAGCAGTACTTC.

A few counts support this clone. V gene TRBV7-8 combines with J gene TRBJ1-5; perhaps TRBD1 as D (5 bases). V was cut by 4 bases and J by 4 bases, with 5 bases left in between. CDR3 length equals 12 residues. The germline V gene encodes CDR1 SGHVS and CDR2 FQNEAQ. CDR3 region: CASSYRNQPQHF. The CDR3 DNA is TGTGCCAGCAGCTACAGGAATCAGCCCCAGCATTTT.

The rearrangement links TRBV29-1 to TRBJ2-2, with D unclear. The germline CDR1 and CDR2 sequences are SQVTM and ANQGSEA. The CDR3 sequence is 13 residues long. V gave up 2 bases and J gave up 7 bases, with 11 bases separating them. CDR3 bases: TGCAGCGTTGAAACCAGTTCGGGCGGGGAGCTGTTTTTT. It yields the protein CSVETSSGGELFF.

The chain combines TRBV30 with TRBJ2-7; TRBD2 matches 8 bases. The ends lost 3 bases at V and 1 base at J; junction bases unmatched: 8. The CDR3 runs 15 residues. The germline V gene has CDR1 GTSNPN and CDR2 SVGIG (reference sequence). In DNA form, the CDR3 reads TGTGCCTGGAGACGAAGCGGGAGTTCGTCCTACGAGCAGTACTTC. Its translation is CAWRRSGSSSYEQYF.

This clone was found a few times. This sample includes further DNA sequences coding for the same CDR3. The chain has TRBV5-1 and TRBJ1-2; TRBD1 might be the D (6 bases). Germline CDR1 SGHRS, CDR2 YFSETQ. The germline V and J ends were trimmed by 1 base and 0 bases, with 7 bases remaining between them. The CDR3 has 14 amino acids. The CDR3 reads CASSLTGTNYGYTF. CDR3 DNA: TGCGCCAGCAGCTTGACAGGGACTAACTATGGCTACACCTTC.

This clone was detected only a few times. This chain links TRBV4-2 with TRBJ2-2; TRBD2 matches 15 bases. CDR1 is LGHNA, CDR2 YNFKEQ, per germline. The CDR3 consists of 18 residues. V was clipped by 7 bases and J by 4 bases; unmatched bases: 10. The chain's CDR3 is CASNRGLAGGLSTGELFF. For the CDR3, the DNA is TGTGCCAGCAACCGAGGACTAGCGGGAGGGCTTAGCACCGGGGAGCTGTTTTTT.

The rearrangement joins TRBV6-5 to TRBJ2-5; D gene uncertain. CDR1 MNHEY and CDR2 SVGAGI come from the germline V gene. The CDR3 extends over 14 amino acids. Trimming shortened V by 2 bases and J by 4 bases, and 11 bases separated the two germline ends. This CDR3 reads CASSYGSPPETQYF. CDR3 DNA: TGTGCCAGCAGTTACGGCTCTCCACCAGAGACCCAGTACTTC.

This clone turned up a few times. The chain is built from TRBV19 and TRBJ2-3, with 10 bases fitting TRBD2. V shed 8 bases, J shed 5 bases, and the junction held 7 bases outside the gene matches. Germline CDR1 LNHDA, CDR2 SQIVND (reference sequence). This CDR3 spans 14 amino acids. The CDR3 protein is CASEAGGPRDTQYF. The CDR3 DNA sequence: TGTGCCAGTGAAGCGGGAGGGCCAAGAGATACGCAGTATTTT.

This clone came up a few times. This chain uses TRBV9 with TRBJ1-3; the D gene is possibly TRBD1 (6 bases). The V gene's germline CDR1 is SGDLS and CDR2 YYNGEE. Trimming cost V 2 bases and J 0 bases, with 9 bases left between them. This CDR3 is built from 15 residues. The CDR3 here is CASSVQTGSGNTIYF. The CDR3 DNA sequence: TGTGCCAGCAGCGTCCAGACAGGCTCTGGAAACACCATATATTTT. Based on the CDR3 plus reference TRBV9 and TRBJ1-3, the full variable domain is DSGVTQTPKHLITATGQRVTLRCSPRSGDLSVYWYQQSLDQGLQFLIQYYNGEERAKGNILERFSAQQFPDLHSELNLSSLELGDSALYFCASSVQTGSGNTIYFGEGSWLTVV.

This clone showed up just a few times. CDR3 loop: CASSLSAVNYEQYF. The CDR3 DNA sequence: TGCGCCAGCAGCTTGTCAGCGGTTAACTACGAGCAGTACTTC. V and J are TRBV5-1 and TRBJ2-7; D perhaps matches TRBD2 (5 bases). V shed 1 base and J shed 3 bases, with 11 bases lying between them. CDR1 is SGHRS, CDR2 YFSETQ, per germline. The CDR3 contains 14 residues.

This clone was observed a few times. The rearrangement joins TRBV10-3 to TRBJ2-1, with a possible D match to TRBD1 (5 bases). Germline values: CDR1 ENHRY, CDR2 SYGVKD. V was trimmed by 4 bases and J by 9 bases, leaving 16 bases between them. This CDR3 spans 14 amino acids. In DNA, the CDR3 is TGTGCCATCAGTGGAACAGGCCTATCTAGTGAGCAGTTCTTC. Protein sequence: CAISGTGLSSEQFF.

CDR3 DNA: TGTGCCAGCAGCCGCGAGTCATATAGCTCCTACGAGCAGTACTTC. The encoded protein is CASSRESYSSYEQYF. The chain recombines TRBV4-2 with TRBJ2-7; D gene uncertain. CDR1 is LGHNA and CDR2 is YNFKEQ in the germline V gene. This CDR3 spans 15 amino acids. V dropped 4 bases and J dropped 0 bases, with 13 bases sitting between them.

This clone was found a few times. The chain links TRBV4-3 to TRBJ1-5; D may be TRBD1 (5 bases). Germline loops: CDR1 LGHNA, CDR2 YSLEER. The germline V and J ends were trimmed by 0 bases and 7 bases, with 16 bases remaining between them. The CDR3 totals 16 residues. The chain's CDR3 is CASSQDSYGGEQPQHF. The CDR3 DNA sequence: TGCGCCAGCAGCCAAGATTCGTACGGAGGGGAACAGCCCCAGCATTTT.

In its sample, this clone was seen a few times. V usage is TRBV29-1 and J usage is TRBJ2-1; maybe TRBD1 (8 bases). Trimming took off 4 bases at V and 7 bases at J, with 14 bases between the two ends. Germline CDR1 and CDR2: SQVTM and ANQGSEA. The CDR3 is 13 amino acids. This CDR3 is CSVVGQGGNEQFF. In DNA, the CDR3 is TGCAGCGTTGTTGGACAGGGAGGGAATGAGCAGTTCTTC.